The 5 T cell receptor beta chains given below trace back to one sample, sequenced in a study of cytomegalovirus exposure and HLA in healthy donors (dated by TCRdb to about 2017). The library came from the immunoSEQ multiplex PCR assay. For the multiplex PCR, a mixture combining 60 forward primers for TCR Vbeta segments and 13 reverse primers for TCR Jbeta segments was used. TCRdb's version of the immuneACCESS table is confined to in-frame rearrangements and falls short of the full clone set. An unresolved V gene accounts for under half of the shortfall where checked; the remainder is of unknown origin. Across this sample there are about 220,000 clones, with approximately 70% seen only once. Approximately 1.9% of the sample comes from the top ten. The specimen sequenced was PBMCs. The receptors derive from a woman in her 30s in good health and CMV-seronegative.

CDR3 protein: CASSQFVLADTKQFF. CDR3 coding DNA: TGTGCCAGCAGCCAATTCGTCCTAGCGGATACAAAGCAGTTCTTC. V usage is TRBV16 and J usage is TRBJ2-1; 7 bases match TRBD2. The germline V gene encodes CDR1 KGHSY and CDR2 FQNENV. V was clipped by 1 base and J by 11 bases; unmatched bases: 11. The CDR3 runs 15 residues.

The J gene is TRBJ2-6, the V gene TRBV9, with D tentatively TRBD1 (6 bases). This CDR3 has 15 residues. V was pared by 3 bases and J by 2 bases, with 9 bases between. Germline CDR1 reads SGDLS; CDR2 reads YYNGEE. The CDR3 loop reads CASSAEGAGANVLTF. CDR3 nucleotides: TGTGCCAGCAGCGCCGAGGGGGCTGGGGCCAACGTCCTGACTTTC. Filled out from reference TRBV9 and TRBJ2-6, the complete variable domain reads DSGVTQTPKHLITATGQRVTLRCSPRSGDLSVYWYQQSLDQGLQFLIQYYNGEERAKGNILERFSAQQFPDLHSELNLSSLELGDSALYFCASSAEGAGANVLTFGAGSRLTVL.

A single count supports this clone. This chain links TRBV9 with TRBJ1-2, with TRBD1 as a possible D gene (6 bases). This CDR3 is 16 amino acids long. V gave up 4 bases and J gave up 6 bases, with 22 bases separating them. Germline CDR1 is SGDLS and CDR2 is YYNGEE. The CDR3 region is CASSKGEHRVADGYTF. The CDR3 DNA sequence: TGTGCCAGCAGCAAGGGGGAGCACAGGGTGGCGGATGGCTACACCTTC. Full variable domain (rest looked up from reference TRBV9 and TRBJ1-2): DSGVTQTPKHLITATGQRVTLRCSPRSGDLSVYWYQQSLDQGLQFLIQYYNGEERAKGNILERFSAQQFPDLHSELNLSSLELGDSALYFCASSKGEHRVADGYTFGSGTRLTVV.

The CDR3 here is CASSIRLAGVYEQFF. CDR3 DNA sequence: TGTGCCAGTAGTATCCGACTAGCGGGGGTCTATGAGCAGTTCTTC. The chain links TRBV19 to TRBJ2-1, with 12 bases that match TRBD2. The germline V gene has CDR1 LNHDA and CDR2 SQIVND (reference sequence). This CDR3 spans 15 amino acids. V was pared by 3 bases and J by 8 bases, with 5 bases of the junction left unmatched.

Of note for this clone: Distinct nucleotide sequences in the sample also encode this CDR3. The chain links TRBV19 to TRBJ1-1; no clear D. The germline V gene encodes CDR1 LNHDA and CDR2 SQIVND (reference sequence). The CDR3 loop spans 13 amino acids. Deletions cut 2 bases from V and 2 bases from J, with 6 bases between. The CDR3 DNA follows: TGTGCCAGTAGTATAAGAGTTAACACTGAAGCTTTCTTT. Amino acids: CASSIRVNTEAFF.